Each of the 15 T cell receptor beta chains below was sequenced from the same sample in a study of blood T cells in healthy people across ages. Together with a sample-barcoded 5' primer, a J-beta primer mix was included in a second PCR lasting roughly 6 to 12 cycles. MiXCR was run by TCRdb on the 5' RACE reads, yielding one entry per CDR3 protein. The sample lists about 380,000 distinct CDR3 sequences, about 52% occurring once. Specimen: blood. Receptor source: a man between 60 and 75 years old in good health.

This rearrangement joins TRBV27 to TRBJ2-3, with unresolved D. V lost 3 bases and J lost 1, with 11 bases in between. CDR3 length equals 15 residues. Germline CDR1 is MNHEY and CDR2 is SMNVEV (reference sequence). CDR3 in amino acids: CASSLQRRRTDTQYF. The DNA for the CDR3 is TGTGCCAGCAGTTTGCAGCGCCGGCGCACAGATACGCAGTATTTT.

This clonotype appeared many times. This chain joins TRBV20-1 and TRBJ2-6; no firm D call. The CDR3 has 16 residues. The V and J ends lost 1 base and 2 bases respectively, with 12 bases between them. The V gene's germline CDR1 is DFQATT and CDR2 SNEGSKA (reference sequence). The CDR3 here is CSARGRARPGANVLTF. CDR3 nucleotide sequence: TGCAGTGCTAGAGGCCGTGCGAGGCCTGGGGCCAACGTCCTGACTTTC.

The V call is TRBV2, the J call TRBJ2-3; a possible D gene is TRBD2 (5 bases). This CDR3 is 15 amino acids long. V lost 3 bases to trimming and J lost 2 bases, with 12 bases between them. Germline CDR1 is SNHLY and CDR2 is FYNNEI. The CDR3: CASSELRAPTDTQYF. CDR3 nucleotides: TGTGCCAGCAGTGAGTTGCGGGCACCCACAGATACGCAGTATTTT.

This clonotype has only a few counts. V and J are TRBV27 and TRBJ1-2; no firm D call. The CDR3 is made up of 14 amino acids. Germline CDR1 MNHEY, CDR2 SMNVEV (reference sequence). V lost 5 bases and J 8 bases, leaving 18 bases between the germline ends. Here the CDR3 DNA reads TGTGCCAGCAGTCCCGGACCCGGACGGCGGGGCTACACCTTC. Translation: CASSPGPGRRGYTF.

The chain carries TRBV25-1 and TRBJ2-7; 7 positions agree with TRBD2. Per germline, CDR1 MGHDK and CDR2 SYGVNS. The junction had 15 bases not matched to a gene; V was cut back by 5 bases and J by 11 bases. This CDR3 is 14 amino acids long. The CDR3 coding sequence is TGTGCCAGCAGTTCCCTCACGCTAGCGGCCCCGGAGTACTTC. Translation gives CASSSLTLAAPEYF.

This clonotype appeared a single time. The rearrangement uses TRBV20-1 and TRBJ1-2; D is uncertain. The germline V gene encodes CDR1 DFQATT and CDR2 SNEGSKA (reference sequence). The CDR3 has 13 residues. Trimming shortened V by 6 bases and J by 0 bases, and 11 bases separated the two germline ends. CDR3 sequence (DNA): TGCAGTGCCCCCCGGGAGTCTAACTATGGCTACACCTTC. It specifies CSAPRESNYGYTF.

The CDR3 region is CSAGRQGLDNEQFF. In DNA form, the CDR3 reads TGCAGTGCTGGTAGACAGGGGCTGGACAATGAGCAGTTCTTC. The rearrangement joins TRBV20-1 to TRBJ2-1; 8 bases line up with TRBD1. This CDR3 comprises 14 residues. From germline, CDR1 is DFQATT and CDR2 SNEGSKA (reference sequence). After removal of 5 bases from V and 5 bases from J, the junction contained 8 bases not matched to a gene.

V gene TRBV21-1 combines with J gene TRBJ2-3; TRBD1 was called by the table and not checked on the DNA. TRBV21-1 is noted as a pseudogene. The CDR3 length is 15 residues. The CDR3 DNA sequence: TGTGCCAGCAGCAAACCCACTACCACCCCTTGGTTGCAGTATTTT. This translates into CASSKPTTTPWLQYF.

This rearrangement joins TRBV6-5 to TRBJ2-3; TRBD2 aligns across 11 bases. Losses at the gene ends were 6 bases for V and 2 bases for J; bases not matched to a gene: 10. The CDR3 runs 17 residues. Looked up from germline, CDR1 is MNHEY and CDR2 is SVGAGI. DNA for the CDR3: TGTGCCAGCAGGGGGGGGACTAGCGGACCTCTCACAGATACGCAGTATTTT. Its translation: CASRGGTSGPLTDTQYF.

CDR3 coding DNA: TGTGCCAGCAGTGAGGCGGGGCTCACTGAAGCTTTCTTT. Translated: CASSEAGLTEAFF. The genes are TRBV6-1 and TRBJ1-1; the D gene is possibly TRBD1 (5 bases). There are 13 residues in the CDR3. Germline V lookup: CDR1 MNHNS, CDR2 SASEGT. V lost 3 bases, J lost 4 bases, and 9 bases lay in between.

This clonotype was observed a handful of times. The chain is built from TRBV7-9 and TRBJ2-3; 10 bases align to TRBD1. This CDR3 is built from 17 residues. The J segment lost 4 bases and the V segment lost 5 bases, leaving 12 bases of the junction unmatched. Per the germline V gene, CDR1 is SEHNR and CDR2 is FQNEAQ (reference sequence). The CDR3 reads CASSHRTGGVDPDTQYF. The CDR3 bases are TGTGCCAGCAGCCACCGGACAGGGGGAGTTGACCCAGATACGCAGTATTTT.

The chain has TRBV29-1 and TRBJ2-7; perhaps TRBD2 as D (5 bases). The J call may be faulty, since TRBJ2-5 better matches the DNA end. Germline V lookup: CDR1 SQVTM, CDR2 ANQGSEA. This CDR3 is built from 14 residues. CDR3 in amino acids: CSVDGRGLGETQYF. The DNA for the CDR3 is TGCAGCGTTGATGGCCGAGGGCTTGGGGAGACCCAGTACTTC.

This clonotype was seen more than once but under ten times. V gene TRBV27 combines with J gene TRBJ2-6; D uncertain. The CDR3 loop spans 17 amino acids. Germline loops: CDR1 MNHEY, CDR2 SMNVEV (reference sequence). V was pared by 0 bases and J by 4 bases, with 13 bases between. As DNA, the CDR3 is TGTGCCAGCAGTTTATCGGGATTGACTCTGGGGGCCAACGTCCTGACTTTC. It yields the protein CASSLSGLTLGANVLTF.

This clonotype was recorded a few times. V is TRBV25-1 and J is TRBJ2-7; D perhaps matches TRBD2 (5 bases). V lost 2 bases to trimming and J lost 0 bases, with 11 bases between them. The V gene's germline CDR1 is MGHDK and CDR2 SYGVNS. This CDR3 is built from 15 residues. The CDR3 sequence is CASSEEGSVSYEQYF. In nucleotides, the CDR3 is TGTGCCAGCAGTGAAGAGGGATCGGTCTCCTACGAGCAGTACTTC.

This CDR3 reads CAISVGPYNEQFF. Written as DNA, the CDR3 is TGTGCCATCAGTGTCGGACCCTACAATGAGCAGTTCTTC. The J gene is TRBJ2-1, the V gene TRBV10-3; no clear D. The germline CDR1 and CDR2 sequences are ENHRY and SYGVKD. The CDR3 runs to 13 residues. Trimming took 4 bases from V and 2 from J, leaving 6 bases between them.